Listed here are 4 T cell receptor beta chains from one sample, sequenced in a study of blood T cell repertoires in COVID-19. Sequenced by immunoSEQ multiplex PCR; TCRdb stores in-frame clones only, minus some. The data show 71,000 or so clones, 90% seen once. The sample consisted of peripheral blood. These receptors were obtained from a woman younger than 35 with acute or convalescent COVID-19.

The chain uses TRBV7-9 and TRBJ1-1; D is unresolved. Germline V gives CDR1 SEHNR, CDR2 FQNEAQ (reference sequence). CDR3 length: 12 amino acids. Trimming left V 5 bases short and J 0 bases short, with 4 bases between. Here the CDR3 reads CASSPLNTEAFF. Here the CDR3 DNA reads TGTGCCAGCAGCCCCTTGAACACTGAAGCTTTCTTT. Using reference TRBV7-9 and TRBJ1-1 for the parts outside the CDR3, the full variable domain is DTGVSQNPRHKITKRGQNVTFRCDPISEHNRLYWYRQTLGQGPEFLTYFQNEAQLEKSRLLSDRFSAERPKGSFSTLEIQRTEQGDSAMYLCASSPLNTEAFFGQGTRLTVV.

V gene TRBV30 combines with J gene TRBJ2-1, with D tentatively TRBD2 (5 bases). The V end lost 4 bases, the J end lost 1 base, and 20 bases lay between the germline ends. Germline CDR1 and CDR2: GTSNPN and SVGIG (reference sequence). The CDR3 is 17 residues long. The CDR3 nucleotides are TGTGCCTGGACTCCTTTCTCGGGCCGGGGATCCTACAATGAGCAGTTCTTC. This gives the protein CAWTPFSGRGSYNEQFF.

This rearrangement joins TRBV2 to TRBJ2-1, with 10 bases identical to TRBD2. The germline V gene has CDR1 SNHLY and CDR2 FYNNEI. The CDR3 loop spans 15 amino acids. V dropped 4 bases and J dropped 9; count of bases not matched to a gene: 9. The CDR3 region is CASSAGAGGPGEQFF. The DNA for the CDR3 is TGTGCCAGCAGTGCTGGAGCGGGAGGGCCTGGTGAGCAGTTCTTC.

The J gene is TRBJ2-1, the V gene TRBV10-3; the match to TRBD2 covers 8 bases. From germline, CDR1 is ENHRY and CDR2 SYGVKD. CDR3 size: 15 residues. V dropped 3 bases and J dropped 9; count of bases not matched to a gene: 10. The CDR3 nucleotides are TGTGCCATCAGTGAACGGGGGGGAGCCGCGGGTGAGCAGTTCTTC. It encodes CAISERGGAAGEQFF.